This TCR beta chain was profiled in a study of cytomegalovirus exposure and HLA in healthy donors. Whole-study findings and limits: In a later analysis, several top co-occurrence clusters appeared linked to parvovirus B19, influenza, CMV and Epstein-Barr virus.

The PCR employed 60 Vbeta primers together with 13 Jbeta primers. Authors' data handling: Later analysis identified around 85 million unique TCR beta chains, 8.5 million to 13 million shared. Method: immunoSEQ multiplex PCR; TCRdb's copy keeps in-frame clones and lacks some. That table is the source of V, J and clone size, and D and trimming were worked out from the DNA. Among 75,000 to 100,000 clones listed, about 71% were seen once. In germline, CDR1 is SGHRS, CDR2 YFSETQ. This CDR3 has 16 residues. The V segment lost 4 bases and the J segment 2 bases; nucleotides outside the gene matches: 11. This clone came up a few times. The antigen is undetermined.

The clonotype originates from a man in his 60s in good health and CMV-seronegative. This chain uses TRBV5-1 with TRBJ2-5, with 7 bases matching TRBD1. The material sequenced was PBMCs. The CDR3 loop reads CASSVSGTASQETQYF. The CDR3 coding sequence is TGCGCCAGCAGCGTCTCCGGGACAGCCAGTCAAGAGACCCAGTACTTC.